The rows below give T cell receptor beta chains drawn from one sample of a study of fetal regulatory T cell absence and autoimmunity. TCRdb keeps only in-frame clones here, not all; method: immunoSEQ multiplex PCR. Of around 100,000 clones in the sample, about two thirds are singletons; the top ten hold 1.5% to 2%. The sample comprised pancreas tissue. All receptors come from a male donor with IPEX syndrome. Each CDR3 is given with its conserved first and last residue. Fields, in order: J gene, V gene, D gene, clone size, CDR3 length, CDR3 protein, CDR3 DNA. D genes are given only for firm matches. The size field is filled for only some rows; it gives once, few, many or a size class.

>TRBJ1-5|TRBV19|NA|few|14
CASSAVRQDQPQHF
TGTGCCAGTAGTGCAGTCAGACAGGATCAGCCCCAGCATTTT
>TRBJ2-1|TRBV27|NA|NA|15
CASISGGSSYNEQFF
TGTGCCAGCATCTCCGGGGGAAGCTCCTACAATGAGCAGTTCTTC
>TRBJ1-2|TRBV27|NA|NA|15
CASSLSWGRGDGYTF
TGTGCCAGCAGTTTATCGTGGGGCAGGGGAGATGGCTACACCTTC
>TRBJ2-5|TRBV18|TRBD1|NA|14
CASSPLRGQETQYF
TGTGCCAGCTCACCACTCAGGGGGCAAGAGACCCAGTACTTC
>TRBJ2-7|TRBV5-4|TRBD1|NA|14
CASSPGTGRHEQYF
TGTGCCAGCAGCCCCGGGACAGGGCGCCACGAGCAGTACTTC
>TRBJ2-7|TRBV6-9|NA|NA|15
CASSLHQESSYEQYF
TGTGCCAGCAGTCTACATCAGGAGAGCTCCTACGAGCAGTACTTC
>TRBJ2-7|TRBV6-5|NA|few|13
CASSSTAIHEQYF
TGTGCCAGCAGTTCGACAGCGATCCACGAGCAGTACTTC
>TRBJ1-1|TRBV13|NA|NA|14
CASSLSGLNTEAFF
TGTGCCAGCAGCTTATCTGGCCTGAACACTGAAGCTTTCTTT
>TRBJ2-5|TRBV5-4|NA|NA|14
CASSFSWGQETQYF
TGTGCCAGCAGCTTTTCGTGGGGACAAGAGACCCAGTACTTC
>TRBJ2-3|TRBV5-8|TRBD2|few|14
CASRRTRSTDTQYF
TGTGCCAGCAGACGGACTAGAAGCACAGATACGCAGTATTTT
>TRBJ2-2|TRBV6-1|TRBD1|NA|17
CASSARPGQGTTGELFF
TGTGCCAGCAGTGCCCGACCGGGACAGGGGACCACCGGGGAGCTGTTTTTT
>TRBJ2-7|TRBV6-5|NA|NA|14
CASRPGQELYEQYF
TGTGCCAGCAGACCAGGCCAGGAGCTCTACGAGCAGTACTTC
>TRBJ2-3|TRBV10-3|NA|NA|16
CAISESRLGGTDTQYF
TGTGCCATCAGTGAGTCCCGATTGGGCGGCACAGATACGCAGTATTTT
>TRBJ2-4|TRBV10-1|TRBD1|NA|12
CASRTQGNIQYF
TGCGCCAGCAGGACACAGGGGAACATTCAGTACTTC
>TRBJ1-4|TRBV6-6|NA|NA|16
CATPQGKGRTNEKLFF
TGTGCCACCCCCCAAGGAAAGGGGAGAACTAATGAAAAACTGTTTTTT
>TRBJ2-6|TRBV2|NA|NA|16
CASSEAWRSRANVLTF
TGTGCCAGCAGTGAAGCGTGGAGGTCACGGGCCAACGTCCTGACTTTC
>TRBJ2-1|TRBV5-1|TRBD2|NA|14
CASSLGTSGSEQFF
TGCGCCAGCAGCTTGGGGACTAGCGGGAGTGAGCAGTTCTTC